The present entry profiles one TCR beta chain with its context. Its antigen has not been determined. No clone much larger than this one lies a single base away; base qualities are absent. The sample belongs to a study of blood T cell repertoires in COVID-19 (TCRdb year 2020). Regarding the study in general: Samples from collaborators originated in the United States, Italy and Spain and spanned both the acute and convalescent phases of COVID-19. The material from the prospective study consisted of cDNA or gDNA derived from T cells, B-cell-depleted T cells, or PBMCs. The dataset comprised deeply sampled blood TCRbeta repertoires from subjects exposed to, actively infected with, or recovered from COVID-19. The repertoires were released in a freely available public database meant as a resource for research on the immune response to SARS-CoV-2. Samples were obtained from the ongoing ImmuneRACE study (first 160 participants) and from over 1,000 subjects provided by 6 global collaborators. The sample metadata nearly always contained a de-identified subject ID, COVID-19 status, age in years and sex. Where available, HLA class I and class II types were taken from metadata supplied by the sample provider and were not determined by assay-based typing. The research as a whole found: Clinical and demographic metadata were provided uncurated, with the amount varying by source and participant.

From V the trimming removes 2 bases and from J it removes 3 bases, while the gene matches leave 4 bases of the junction unaccounted for. The CDR3 goes from the cysteine to the phenylalanine over 14 residues. Only CDR3 DNA remains: 42 bases, in frame from the first base. The germline V gene supplies CDR1 MGHDK and CDR2 SYGVNS. The immunoSEQ Assay, a bias-controlled multiplex PCR, was used to amplify TCRbeta CDR3 regions from genomic DNA. In the paper's pipeline: Within the assay, amplification of reference gene primers was used to estimate how many nucleated cells each sample contained. To quantify the absolute abundance of each unique TCRbeta CDR3 rearrangement, sequence reads were collapsed and filtered. For each sample, productive Simpson clonality was calculated as the square root of Simpson's diversity index over productive rearrangements. The source is immuneACCESS, and TCRdb retained only in-frame sequences with V and J called. Part of the clones is not carried over; for the studies checked, unresolved V genes explain less than half of this, and the remainder is unexplained. Clone size and V and J calls were adopted from that table, with D and trimming inferred from the DNA. Here the sample has about 45,000 clones; more than 75% occur a single time. The biggest ten clones account for around 20% of the sample.

Whole blood was collected in K2EDTA tubes by collaborating institutions according to the institutions' own protocols. For TCRbeta analysis, collaborators shipped samples as frozen whole blood, isolated PBMCs, or DNA extracted from either of those sample types. The sequence came from a man in his 70s with acute or convalescent COVID-19. Here the chain combines TRBV25-1 and TRBJ2-7; 7 bases in between match TRBD1. Sequencing input: peripheral blood. Here is the DNA: TGTGCCAGCAGTGAACCCGGGACAGTCTACGAGCAGTACTTC. Its amino acids are CASSEPGTVYEQYF.